A selection of T cell receptor beta chains follows, all from one sample in a study of blood T cell repertoires in COVID-19. TCRdb keeps only in-frame clones here, not all; method: immunoSEQ multiplex PCR. The sample has 240,000 or so clones, roughly 80% seen once. Source material: peripheral blood. The receptors originated from a woman between 18 and 29 years old with acute or convalescent COVID-19. Both conserved end residues are part of each CDR3. D genes are given only for firm matches. Expanded clones are given a class, and other clones once, few, many or no size at all.

>TRBJ2-7|TRBD2|TRBV4-2|NA
TGTGCCAGCAGCCAAGTGCCGGGACTAGCGGGAGGAGGCTCCTACGAGCAGTACTTC
CASSQVPGLAGGGSYEQYF
>TRBJ2-3|NA|TRBV10-3|NA
TGTGCCATCAGTGAGTCTCTCGAGGATACGCAGTATTTT
CAISESLEDTQYF
>TRBJ1-2|NA|TRBV5-1|NA
TGCGCCAGCACCCAGGACACATATAACTATGGCTACACCTTC
CASTQDTYNYGYTF
>TRBJ2-2|TRBD2|TRBV2|NA
TGTGCCAGCAGTGGAGTAAGCGGGAGGGCGGGAGCCGGGGAGCTGTTTTTT
CASSGVSGRAGAGELFF
>TRBJ2-7|NA|TRBV4-2|NA
TGTGCCAGCAGCCCGGGAGCCGAGACTTACGAGCAGTACTTC
CASSPGAETYEQYF
>TRBJ2-1|TRBD1|TRBV6-4|many
TGTGCCAGCAGCGGGACAGGGGGCTACAATGAGCAGTTCTTC
CASSGTGGYNEQFF
>TRBJ2-1|NA|TRBV6-5|NA
TGTGCCAGCAGTTACGGCCCGAACAACAATGAGCAGTTCTTC
CASSYGPNNNEQFF
>TRBJ1-2|NA|TRBV10-3|NA
TGTGCCATCAGTGAGTCTGAGACAGGAAGCTATGGCTACACCTTC
CAISESETGSYGYTF
>TRBJ2-5|TRBD1|TRBV19|few
TGTGCCAGTAGTGATGGACAGGGGAGTTTAGAGACCCAGTACTTC
CASSDGQGSLETQYF
>TRBJ2-1|TRBD2|TRBV4-2|NA
TGTGCCAGCAGCCAAGATCATTTTGTCCTGGGACTAGCGGGATATAGGCAGTTCTTC
CASSQDHFVLGLAGYRQFF
>TRBJ2-2|TRBD1|TRBV10-2|NA
TGCGCCAGCAGTGAAACGGCGGGACAGGACACCGGGGAGCTGTTTTTT
CASSETAGQDTGELFF
>TRBJ2-3|TRBD2|TRBV28|once
TGTGCCAGCAGTTTCCTGCCCGGGACTAGCTTTTTGAGCACAGATACGCAGTATTTT
CASSFLPGTSFLSTDTQYF
>TRBJ2-7|TRBD2|TRBV11-3|NA
TGTGCCAGCAGCAAGGGACTAGCGAGATCCTACGAGCAGTACTTC
CASSKGLARSYEQYF
>TRBJ1-5|NA|TRBV4-1|NA
TGCGCCAGCAGCCAAGGGTCGGGGTTTCAGCCCCAGCATTTT
CASSQGSGFQPQHF
>TRBJ2-7|NA|TRBV2|NA
TGTGCCAGCAGTGATCCGGCTAGCTCCGAGCAGTACTTC
CASSDPASSEQYF
>TRBJ2-5|TRBD2|TRBV20-1|NA
TGCAGTGCTAGTCCATGGGGGGGGAGCCAAGAGACCCAGTACTTC
CSASPWGGSQETQYF
>TRBJ2-7|TRBD2|TRBV6-2/TRBV6-3|once
TGTGCCAGCAGCCCCACGGGGGGGACCGAGCAGTACTTC
CASSPTGGTEQYF
>TRBJ1-3|NA|TRBV27|NA
TGTGCCAGCAGTTTGGTCCCAGGGGATGGAAACACCATATATTTT
CASSLVPGDGNTIYF
>TRBJ2-1|NA|TRBV10-3|NA
TGTGCCATCAGCGGCGGTGGGTTCCGGGAGACCCCTTACAATGAGCAGTTCTTC
CAISGGGFRETPYNEQFF
>TRBJ1-1|NA|TRBV27|NA
TGTGCCAGCAGTATCGCAGGGGCGAACACTGAAGCTTTCTTT
CASSIAGANTEAFF
>TRBJ2-5|TRBD1|TRBV5-4|NA
TGTGCCAGCAGCTTGGAATGGGACAGGGGTTTAGAGACCCAGTACTTC
CASSLEWDRGLETQYF
>TRBJ2-1|TRBD2|TRBV3-1/TRBV3-2|NA
TGTGCCAGCAGCCTGCGCGGGAGTGGGAATGAGCAGTTCTTC
CASSLRGSGNEQFF
>TRBJ2-1|NA|TRBV3-1/TRBV3-2|NA
TGTGCCAGCAGCTCCCTAGCCAATGAGCAGTTCTTC
CASSSLANEQFF
>TRBJ1-6|TRBD1|TRBV28|medium-sized
TGTGCCAGCAGGACAGGGTCCTATAATTCACCCCTCCACTTT
CASRTGSYNSPLHF
>TRBJ2-1|TRBD2|TRBV7-2|once
TGTGCCAGCAGGATAACCTTAGCGGGTTACAATGAGCAGTTCTTC
CASRITLAGYNEQFF
>TRBJ1-4|NA|TRBV27|NA
TGTGCCAGCAGTCCTGACTCCGAAAAACTGTTTTTT
CASSPDSEKLFF
>TRBJ2-6|TRBD2|TRBV30|NA
TGTGCCTGGAGGATCCGCCTAGCGGGAGCGGTCCTGACTTTC
CAWRIRLAGAVLTF
>TRBJ2-5|NA|TRBV13|NA
TGTGCCAGCAGCTTAGAAGCAGGGGTGATAGAGACCCAGTACTTC
CASSLEAGVIETQYF
>TRBJ1-2|NA|TRBV27|NA
TGTGCCACCTATACAGGGCGTTGGGGCTACACCTTC
CATYTGRWGYTF
>TRBJ2-5|TRBD1|TRBV14|once
TGTGCCAGCAGCCAATATTTAGGGGGCGAGACCCAGTACTTC
CASSQYLGGETQYF
>TRBJ1-4|TRBD1|TRBV19|NA
TGTGCCAGTAGCCCCTTCCGGGACAGTAAGAGTGAAAAACTGTTTTTT
CASSPFRDSKSEKLFF
>TRBJ2-1|NA|TRBV5-1|few
TGCGCCAGCAGCTCGGGACAAAACAATGAGCAGTTCTTC
CASSSGQNNEQFF
>TRBJ1-3|NA|TRBV12-3/TRBV12-4|NA
TGTGCCAGCAGGACATCTGGAAACACCATATATTTT
CASRTSGNTIYF
>TRBJ2-5|NA|TRBV27|NA
TGTGCCAGCAGGAAAGAAAACAGGGCGGCCCAAGAGACCCAGTACTTC
CASRKENRAAQETQYF
>TRBJ1-5|NA|TRBV19|NA
TGTGCCAGTAGTATTGGGCTAATTGGCAGGCCCCAGCATTTT
CASSIGLIGRPQHF
>TRBJ2-5|TRBD1|TRBV6-5|NA
TGTGCCAGCAGTATCGGACAGGGGGCAGGGACCCAGTACTTC
CASSIGQGAGTQYF
>TRBJ1-2|NA|TRBV7-8|NA
TGTGCCAGCAGCCCTTCTGGGTCAGGGCCGTTCTATGGCTACACCTTC
CASSPSGSGPFYGYTF